This TCR beta chain is drawn from a study of blood T cells in healthy people across ages. Findings of the study overall: As age increased, TCR beta diversity per million T cells fell in a roughly linear fashion.

Total RNA was extracted at no less than 6 micrograms per sample. The CDR3 is made up of 11 amino acids. Germline V lookup: CDR1 MNHEY, CDR2 SMNVEV (reference sequence). The ends were cut back, 3 bases at V and 8 bases at J, with 5 bases in the middle. The table lists this clonotype with many counts. The antigen is unknown. Next came a second PCR, run for about 7 to 12 cycles, which used a sample-barcoded 5' primer along with a J-beta primer mix. At least 2.5 million CDR3-containing paired-end reads were obtained per sample. TCRdb fed the 5' RACE reads into MiXCR, producing one record per CDR3 protein. The data show under 950,000 distinct CDR3 sequences, 20% to 25% seen once.

J is TRBJ2-1 and V is TRBV27; D not resolved. The material sequenced was blood. This clonotype originated in a man in his 70s in good health. CDR3 DNA: TGTGCCAGCAGTTTTCAGGATGAGCAGTTCTTC. Its protein is CASSFQDEQFF.